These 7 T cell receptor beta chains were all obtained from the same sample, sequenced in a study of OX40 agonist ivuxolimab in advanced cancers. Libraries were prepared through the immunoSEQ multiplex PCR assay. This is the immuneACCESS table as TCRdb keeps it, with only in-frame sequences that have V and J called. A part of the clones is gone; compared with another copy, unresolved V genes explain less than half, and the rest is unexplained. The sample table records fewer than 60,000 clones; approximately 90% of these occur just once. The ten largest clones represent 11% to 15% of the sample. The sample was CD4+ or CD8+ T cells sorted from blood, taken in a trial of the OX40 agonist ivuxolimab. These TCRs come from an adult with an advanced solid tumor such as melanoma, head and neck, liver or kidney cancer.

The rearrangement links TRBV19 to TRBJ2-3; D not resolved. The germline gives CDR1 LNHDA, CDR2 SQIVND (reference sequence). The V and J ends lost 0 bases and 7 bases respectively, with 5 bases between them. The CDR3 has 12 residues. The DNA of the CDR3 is TGTGCCAGTAGTATAGATGGGTATACGCAGTATTTT. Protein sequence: CASSIDGYTQYF.

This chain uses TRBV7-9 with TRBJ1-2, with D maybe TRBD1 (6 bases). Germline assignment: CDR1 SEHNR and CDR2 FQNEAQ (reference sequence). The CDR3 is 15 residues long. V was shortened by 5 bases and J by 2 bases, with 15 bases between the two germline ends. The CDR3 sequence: CASSHGQTANYGYTF. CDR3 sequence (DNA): TGTGCCAGCAGCCACGGACAGACGGCCAACTATGGCTACACCTTC.

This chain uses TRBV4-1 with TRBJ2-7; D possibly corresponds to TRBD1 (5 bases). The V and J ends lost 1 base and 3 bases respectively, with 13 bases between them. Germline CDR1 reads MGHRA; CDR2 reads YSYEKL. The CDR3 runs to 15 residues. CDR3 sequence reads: CASSQGWQGGYEQYF. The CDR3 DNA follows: TGCGCCAGCAGCCAAGGATGGCAGGGTGGCTACGAGCAGTACTTC.

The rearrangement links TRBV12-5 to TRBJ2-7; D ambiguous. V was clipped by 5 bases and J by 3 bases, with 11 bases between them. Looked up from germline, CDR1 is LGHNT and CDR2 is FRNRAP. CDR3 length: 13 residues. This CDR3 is CASGLGTHYEQYF. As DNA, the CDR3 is TGTGCTAGTGGTCTAGGAACACACTACGAGCAGTACTTC.

The CDR3 protein is CASSLGGTGTGELFF. The CDR3 DNA is TGCGCCAGCAGCTTGGGTGGAACTGGTACCGGGGAGCTGTTTTTT. The gene calls are TRBV5-1 and TRBJ2-2; D unclear. This CDR3 has 15 residues. The germline CDR1 and CDR2 sequences are SGHRS and YFSETQ. V dropped 0 bases and J dropped 5 bases, with 11 bases sitting between them. Supplemented by reference TRBV5-1 and TRBJ2-2, the full variable domain reads KAGVTQTPRYLIKTRGQQVTLSCSPISGHRSVSWYQQTPGQGLQFLFEYFSETQRNKGNFPGRFSGRQFSNSRSEMNVSTLELGDSALYLCASSLGGTGTGELFFGEGSRLTVL.

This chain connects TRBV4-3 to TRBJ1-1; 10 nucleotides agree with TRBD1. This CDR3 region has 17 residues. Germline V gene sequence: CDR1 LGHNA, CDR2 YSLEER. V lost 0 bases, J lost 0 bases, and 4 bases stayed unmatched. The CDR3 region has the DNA TGCGCCAGCAGCCAAGATATTGGGACAGGGGTGAACACTGAAGCTTTCTTT. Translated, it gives CASSQDIGTGVNTEAFF.

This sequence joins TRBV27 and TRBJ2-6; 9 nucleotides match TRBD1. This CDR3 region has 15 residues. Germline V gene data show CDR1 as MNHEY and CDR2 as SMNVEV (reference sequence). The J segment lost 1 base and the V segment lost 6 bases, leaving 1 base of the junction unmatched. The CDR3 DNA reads TGTGCCAGCAGGGACAGGGGATCTGGGGCCAACGTCCTGACTTTC. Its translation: CASRDRGSGANVLTF.